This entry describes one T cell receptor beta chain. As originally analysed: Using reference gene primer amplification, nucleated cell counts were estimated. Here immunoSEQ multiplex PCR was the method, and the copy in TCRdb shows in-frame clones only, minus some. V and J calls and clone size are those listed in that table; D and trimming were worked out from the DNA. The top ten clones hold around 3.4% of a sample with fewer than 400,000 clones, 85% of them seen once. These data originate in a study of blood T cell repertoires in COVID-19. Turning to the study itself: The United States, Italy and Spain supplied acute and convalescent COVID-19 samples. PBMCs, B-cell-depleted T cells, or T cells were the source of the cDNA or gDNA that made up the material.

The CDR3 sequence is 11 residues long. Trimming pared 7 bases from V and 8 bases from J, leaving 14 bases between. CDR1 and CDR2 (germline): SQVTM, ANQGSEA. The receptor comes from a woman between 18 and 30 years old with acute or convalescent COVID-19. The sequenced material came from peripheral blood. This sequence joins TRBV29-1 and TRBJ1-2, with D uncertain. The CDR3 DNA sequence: TGCAGCGCCCATGAGGGATACGGCTACACCTTC. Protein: CSAHEGYGYTF.